Given below is one TCR beta chain in context. With 4 bases clipped from V and 4 bases from J, the junction kept 9 bases outside the gene matches. Germline assignment: CDR1 SGHDN and CDR2 FVKESK. The CDR3 loop spans 15 amino acids. This record belongs to a study of blood T cell repertoires in COVID-19. Assay used: immunoSEQ multiplex PCR; TCRdb lists only in-frame clones, some missing. The sample has about 25,000 clones, over 75% seen once. The clonotype was recovered from a man aged 50 to 59 with active COVID-19. Sequences were obtained from peripheral blood. The chain carries TRBV14 and TRBJ1-2; TRBD1 matches at 7 bases. As DNA, the CDR3 is TGTGCCAGCAGCCCCTCCTTGGACAGGTTCTATGGCTACACCTTC. This translates into CASSPSLDRFYGYTF.